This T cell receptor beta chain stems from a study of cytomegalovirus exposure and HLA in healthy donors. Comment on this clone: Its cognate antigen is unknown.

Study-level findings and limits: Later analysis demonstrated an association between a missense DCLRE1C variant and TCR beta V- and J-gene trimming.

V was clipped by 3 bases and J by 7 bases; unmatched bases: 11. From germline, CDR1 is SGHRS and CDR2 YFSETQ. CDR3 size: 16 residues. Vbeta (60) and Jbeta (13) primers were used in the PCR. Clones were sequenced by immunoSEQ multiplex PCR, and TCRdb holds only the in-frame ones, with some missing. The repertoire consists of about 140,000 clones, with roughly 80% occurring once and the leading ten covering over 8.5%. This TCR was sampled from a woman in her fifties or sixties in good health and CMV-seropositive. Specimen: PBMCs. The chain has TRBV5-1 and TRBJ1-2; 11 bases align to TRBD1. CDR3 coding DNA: TGCGCCAGCAGCTCGACACCCGGACAGGGGGCGGGTGGCTACACCTTC. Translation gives CASSSTPGQGAGGYTF.